Listed below are T cell receptor beta chains from one sample, sequenced in a study of siplizumab effects on memory and regulatory T cells. The method was immunoSEQ multiplex PCR; TCRdb's version includes in-frame clones alone and lacks a portion of them. There are some 80,000 clones in the sample; 95% occur only once, and approximately 17% lies in the top ten. Sequenced sample: CD8+ T cells sorted from blood. Source of these receptors: a human donor in good health. CDR3s include the opening cysteine and the closing phenylalanine or tryptophan. A D gene is named only where the DNA matches it firmly. A clone size is listed for some rows: how often the clone was seen (once, few, many), or a class if it is expanded.

clone size	D gene	V gene	J gene	CDR3 DNA	CDR3 protein
-	TRBD1	TRBV9	TRBJ2-6	TGTGCCAGCAGCGTAGAAAGGGGGCTAGCCTCTGGGGCCAACGTCCTGACTTTC	CASSVERGLASGANVLTF
-	-	TRBV9	TRBJ2-5	TGTGCCAGCAGCTCCACGGGGGCGCGAGAGACCCAGTACTTC	CASSSTGARETQYF
-	TRBD1	TRBV2	TRBJ1-1	TGTGCCACCCAGGGGGCCACTGAAGCTTTCTTT	CATQGATEAFF
-	-	TRBV11-2	TRBJ1-2	TGTGCCAGCAGCTCGCTTCTGGAAAACTATGGCTACACCTTC	CASSSLLENYGYTF
once	-	TRBV7-9	TRBJ2-5	TGTGCCAGCAGCTTAGAAGATCGCGGGAACCAAGAGACCCAGTACTTC	CASSLEDRGNQETQYF
few	-	TRBV27	TRBJ2-7	TGTGCCAGCAGTTTTGGGACAACCTACGAGCAGTACTTC	CASSFGTTYEQYF
-	-	TRBV20-1	TRBJ2-7	TGCAGTGCTAGAGAAGGTAGTGAGCAGTACTTC	CSAREGSEQYF
-	TRBD2	TRBV4-1	TRBJ2-3	TGCGCCAGCAGCCAAGTACGACTAGCGGGGACAGATACGCAGTATTTT	CASSQVRLAGTDTQYF
-	-	TRBV6-5	TRBJ1-1	TGTGCCAGCAGTCAAGGGGACACTGAAGCTTTCTTT	CASSQGDTEAFF
-	-	TRBV19	TRBJ1-1	TGTGCCAGTAGTATCCCCCCGGGCACTGAAGCTTTCTTT	CASSIPPGTEAFF
-	-	TRBV9	TRBJ2-1	TGTGCCAGCAGCGTAGGTAGTGGCTACAATGAGCAGTTCTTC	CASSVGSGYNEQFF
-	TRBD1	TRBV7-9	TRBJ1-2	TGTGCCAGCAGCTATGCGGACAGGGGGCTTGGCTACACCTTC	CASSYADRGLGYTF
-	-	TRBV27	TRBJ1-3	TGTGCCAGCAGTTTATCGGTCCGTTCCGGGGGAATAGGAAACACCATATATTTT	CASSLSVRSGGIGNTIYF
-	-	TRBV13	TRBJ2-2	TGTGCCAGCAGCTCGGACGGGAGCGGGGAGCTGTTTTTT	CASSSDGSGELFF
-	TRBD2	TRBV4-1	TRBJ2-7	TGCGCCAGCAGCCCAACTAGCGGGAGCTCCTACGAGCAGTACTTC	CASSPTSGSSYEQYF
-	TRBD1	TRBV5-4	TRBJ2-4	TGTGCCAGCAGCGTAGACAGGGATTGGAACATTCAGTACTTC	CASSVDRDWNIQYF
-	-	TRBV27	TRBJ2-1	TGTGCCAGCAGACTCTACAATGAGCAGTTCTTC	CASRLYNEQFF
-	-	TRBV6-6	TRBJ2-1	TGTGCCAGCAGTTACAATGAGCAGTTCTTC	CASSYNEQFF
-	TRBD2	TRBV11-3	TRBJ2-3	TGTGCCAGCAGCTCAGGACTAGCGGGAGACTTGGGCCCGGCAGATACGCAGTATTTT	CASSSGLAGDLGPADTQYF
-	-	TRBV7-9	TRBJ1-4	TGTGCCAGCAGCTTACTTGGTCTGGGAGAAAAGGAAAAACTGTTTTTT	CASSLLGLGEKEKLFF
-	-	TRBV11-2	TRBJ1-1	TGTGCCAGCAGCCGGCACACTGAAGCTTTCTTT	CASSRHTEAFF
-	-	TRBV2	TRBJ2-6	TGTGCCAGCAGTAAAACCCCAGACGGGGCCAACGTCCTGACTTTC	CASSKTPDGANVLTF
-	TRBD1	TRBV27	TRBJ2-1	TGTGCCAGCACCCCGACAGGGGACTACAATGAGCAGTTCTTC	CASTPTGDYNEQFF
-	TRBD1	TRBV6-6	TRBJ1-2	TGTGCCATCGGACAGGACCGTATGGGCTACACCTTC	CAIGQDRMGYTF
-	-	TRBV7-9	TRBJ2-7	TGTGCCAGCAGCTTGGGTCGGCGGGAAGGGGAGCAGTACTTC	CASSLGRREGEQYF
few	-	TRBV30	TRBJ1-5	TGTGCCTGGAGGGGTGTTCAGCCCCAGCATTTT	CAWRGVQPQHF
-	-	TRBV29-1	TRBJ2-7	TGCAGCGTTGAAGATGGGGGTGCCGAGCAGTACTTC	CSVEDGGAEQYF
-	-	TRBV30	TRBJ1-1	TGTGCCTGGAGTGTAACAGGGTCTGAAGCTTTCTTT	CAWSVTGSEAFF
-	-	TRBV6-1	TRBJ1-1	TGTGCCAGCAGCCGTACAGGGATTAACACTGAAGCTTTCTTT	CASSRTGINTEAFF
-	TRBD1	TRBV5-6	TRBJ2-7	TGTGCCAGCAGCGCCGGGGACAGTACCTACGAGCAGTACTTC	CASSAGDSTYEQYF
-	TRBD2	TRBV29-1	TRBJ2-7	TGCAGCGTTGAAATCCTTGAGCGGGAGGCCTCCTACGAGCAGTACTTC	CSVEILEREASYEQYF
-	-	TRBV7-9	TRBJ2-1	TGTGCCAGCAGCGTACTGGGGGGAGGACCCTACAATGAGCAGTTCTTC	CASSVLGGGPYNEQFF
-	TRBD2	TRBV4-1	TRBJ2-1	TGCGCCAGCAGCCAACCACGGGAGGGCCACAACAGCAATGAGCAGTTCTTC	CASSQPREGHNSNEQFF
-	-	TRBV19	TRBJ2-7	TGTGCCAGTAGTATACGGCGGAGGGACGAGCAGTACTTC	CASSIRRRDEQYF
-	TRBD2	TRBV27	TRBJ2-1	TGTGCCAGCAGTTTCACTAGCGGGACCCGAAGAAATGAGCAGTTCTTC	CASSFTSGTRRNEQFF
-	-	TRBV19	TRBJ2-3	TGTGCCAGTAGTATGAGGCTAGATGGGCTCAATACGCAGTATTTT	CASSMRLDGLNTQYF
-	TRBD1	TRBV10-3	TRBJ1-5	TGTGCCATCAGTGAAACAGGGACAGGGCCGGAGTCTAGCAATCAGCCCCAGCATTTT	CAISETGTGPESSNQPQHF
-	TRBD2	TRBV11-2	TRBJ2-1	TGTGCCAGCAGCTCCATGACTAGCGGGAGCTATGGGGAATTCAATGAGCAGTTCTTC	CASSSMTSGSYGEFNEQFF
-	TRBD2	TRBV7-9	TRBJ2-5	TGTGCCAGCAGCCTAGCGGCTAGCGGGCTCCAAGAGACCCAGTACTTC	CASSLAASGLQETQYF
-	TRBD2	TRBV7-2	TRBJ2-7	TGTGCCAGCAGCTTGGGACTAGCGGGATTCTACGAGCAGTACTTC	CASSLGLAGFYEQYF
-	TRBD2	TRBV25-1	TRBJ2-3	TGTGCCAGCAGTCCCGGACTAGCGGGAGAAGATACGCAGTATTTT	CASSPGLAGEDTQYF
-	-	TRBV7-9	TRBJ2-3	TGTGCCACCACGATGACAGGAGCAACGCAGTATTTT	CATTMTGATQYF